One and the same sample provided the 23 T cell receptor beta chains below, sequenced in a study of T-cell reconstitution after alpha-beta-depleted transplantation in children. Preparation of the TCRbeta library was carried out with unique molecular identifiers. A single record per CDR3 protein comes from TCRdb applying MiXCR to the PCR reads. This table holds about 420,000 distinct CDR3 sequences, around 15% found once. This material consisted of PBMCs, mostly from graft donor cells, taken 360 days after TCRalphabeta/CD19-depleted stem cell transplant. Source of these receptors: a boy younger than two who had a stem cell transplant for Wiskott-Aldrich syndrome, so the T cells may come from the graft donor.

The rearrangement uses TRBV12-3 or TRBV12-4 and TRBJ2-7, with TRBD2 matching 9 bases. J lost 2 bases, V lost 3 bases, and 5 bases had no gene match. This CDR3 contains 15 residues. CDR3 nucleotide sequence: TGTGCCAGCAGTTTGCGGGAGGGCCACACCTACGAGCAGTACTTC. The encoded protein is CASSLREGHTYEQYF.

The chain recombines TRBV11-2 with TRBJ2-7, with no clear D. Per the germline V gene, CDR1 is SGHAT and CDR2 is FQNNGV. The V gene lost 0 bases and the J gene lost 6 bases, with 12 bases spanning the gap. The CDR3 runs to 14 residues. CDR3 protein: CASSLDFMVGEQYF. The DNA for the CDR3 is TGTGCCAGCAGCTTAGATTTTATGGTGGGCGAGCAGTACTTC.

The DNA for the CDR3 is TGTGCCAGCAGCTTAGGTCTTCACTACGAGCAGTACTTC. It is translated as CASSLGLHYEQYF. The rearrangement joins TRBV11-2 to TRBJ2-7; no firm D call. V lost 1 base and J 3 bases, leaving 7 bases between the germline ends. The CDR3 is 13 residues long. CDR1 is SGHAT and CDR2 is FQNNGV in the germline V gene.

The genes are TRBV12-3 or TRBV12-4 and TRBJ2-7; 10 bases match TRBD1. CDR3 length: 20 residues. With V trimmed by 0 bases and J by 1 base, 15 bases remained unmatched. The CDR3 loop reads CASSLAARTGGSSRSYEQYF. As DNA, the CDR3 is TGTGCCAGCAGTTTAGCAGCCCGGACAGGGGGAAGTAGTAGGTCCTACGAGCAGTACTTC.

This clonotype was found a few times. CDR3 loop: CASSESEAFF. The CDR3 DNA reads TGTGCCAGCAGTGAGAGTGAAGCTTTCTTT. This rearrangement joins TRBV2 to TRBJ1-1; D is unclear. Trimming cost V 3 bases and J 7 bases, with 3 bases left between them. Germline V gives CDR1 SNHLY, CDR2 FYNNEI. This CDR3 contains 10 residues.

The V gene is TRBV7-2, the J gene TRBJ2-7; no reliable D call. The CDR3 covers 14 residues. V lost 1 base and J 2 bases, leaving 9 bases between the germline ends. Germline CDR1 reads SGHTA; CDR2 reads FQGNSA. CDR3 bases: TGTGCCAGCAGCTTAGAAGGCTCAACCTACGAGCAGTACTTC. Translated, it gives CASSLEGSTYEQYF. Drawing the rest from reference TRBV7-2 and TRBJ2-7, the complete variable domain is GAGVSQSPSNKVTEKGKDVELRCDPISGHTALYWYRQSLGQGLEFLIYFQGNSAPDKSGLPSDRFSAERTGGSVSTLTIQRTQQEDSAVYLCASSLEGSTYEQYFGPGTRLTVT.

This clonotype has more than one count but fewer than ten. This rearrangement joins TRBV9 to TRBJ1-1; 9 bases line up with TRBD1. J lost 4 bases, V lost 3 bases, and 7 bases had no gene match. Germline CDR1 reads SGDLS; CDR2 reads YYNGEE. The CDR3 spans 15 residues. The chain's CDR3 is CASSALGQGGTEAFF. The CDR3 DNA is TGTGCCAGCAGCGCGCTGGGACAGGGTGGCACTGAAGCTTTCTTT.

V and J are TRBV7-2 and TRBJ2-1; D is perhaps TRBD2 (6 bases). V was shortened by 5 bases and J by 1 base, with 12 bases between the two germline ends. CDR3 length equals 15 residues. CDR1 and CDR2 from the germline V gene are SGHTA and FQGNSA. The CDR3 DNA is TGTGCCAGCAGCGCCGGGACTCCTTCCTACAATGAGCAGTTCTTC. Its translation is CASSAGTPSYNEQFF.

The sample holds a few counts of this clonotype. The rearrangement joins TRBV5-1 to TRBJ2-6; D might be TRBD1 or TRBD2, each matching 5 bases. Trimming took 0 bases from V and 0 from J, leaving 7 bases between them. The CDR3 sequence is 16 residues long. Germline V lookup: CDR1 SGHRS, CDR2 YFSETQ. The chain's CDR3 is CASSLEGSSGANVLTF. The CDR3 region has the DNA TGCGCCAGCAGCTTGGAGGGGAGCTCTGGGGCCAACGTCCTGACTTTC.

In its sample, this clonotype was seen once. The chain joins TRBV12-3 or TRBV12-4 to TRBJ2-1; D perhaps matches TRBD2 (5 bases). The CDR3 has 14 amino acids. With 3 bases removed from V and 6 bases from J, the gap between germline ends came to 12 bases. The chain's CDR3 is CASSLFGGPNEQFF. CDR3 DNA: TGTGCCAGCAGTTTGTTTGGCGGGCCCAATGAGCAGTTCTTC.

The V and J genes are TRBV6-1 and TRBJ2-5; D is unclear. Germline loops: CDR1 MNHNS, CDR2 SASEGT. Trimming pared 2 bases from V and 5 bases from J, leaving 15 bases between. This CDR3 contains 15 residues. CDR3 protein: CASSEIGVVGETQYF. In nucleotides, the CDR3 is TGTGCCAGCAGTGAAATTGGGGTGGTGGGGGAGACCCAGTACTTC.

This clonotype was counted between two and nine times. The J gene is TRBJ2-3, the V gene TRBV24-1; 9 bases align to TRBD2. V lost 3 bases, J lost 3 bases, and 6 bases stayed unmatched. Per the germline V gene, CDR1 is KGHDR and CDR2 is SFDVKD. This CDR3 contains 16 residues. The CDR3 DNA reads as TGTGCCACCAGTGATCCTAGCGGGGCCACGACAGATACGCAGTATTTT. The encoded protein is CATSDPSGATTDTQYF.

The rearrangement uses TRBV10-3 and TRBJ2-6; D is tentatively TRBD1 or TRBD2 (5 bases each). There are 15 residues in the CDR3. The V end was cut by 11 bases, the J end by 0 bases, with 14 bases between. Germline CDR1 and CDR2: ENHRY and SYGVKD. The CDR3 nucleotides read TGTGCCTCCGGGACGGCCAGCTCTGGGGCCAACGTCCTGACTTTC. Amino acid sequence: CASGTASSGANVLTF.

This clonotype was detected only a few times. The chain combines TRBV5-1 with TRBJ2-7, with no clear D. The CDR3 covers 13 residues. Germline V gene data show CDR1 as SGHRS and CDR2 as YFSETQ. The V end lost 2 bases, the J end lost 3 bases, and 9 bases lay between the germline ends. This CDR3 is CASSLKGFYEQYF. CDR3 nucleotide sequence: TGCGCCAGCAGCTTAAAGGGTTTCTACGAGCAGTACTTC.

The V call is TRBV20-1, the J call TRBJ2-5, with D possibly being TRBD1 (5 bases). Germline loops: CDR1 DFQATT, CDR2 SNEGSKA (reference sequence). The CDR3 length is 11 residues. The V end was cut by 2 bases, the J end by 6 bases, with 7 bases between. The CDR3 nucleotides are TGCAGTGCTAGAAAGGGGCAGACCCAGTACTTC. Amino acids: CSARKGQTQYF.

The chain combines TRBV4-2 with TRBJ2-7; 8 bases line up with TRBD2. CDR1 LGHNA and CDR2 YNFKEQ come from the germline V gene. The CDR3 is 14 amino acids. V lost 3 bases, J lost 3 bases, and 4 bases stayed unmatched. The CDR3 nucleotides read TGTGCCAGCAGCCAGCCCGGGACTAGCTACGAGCAGTACTTC. This gives the protein CASSQPGTSYEQYF.

This clonotype was seen a few times. This chain uses TRBV20-1 with TRBJ2-2, with D possibly matching TRBD2 (5 bases). The V gene's germline CDR1 is DFQATT and CDR2 SNEGSKA (reference sequence). There are 12 residues in the CDR3. The germline V and J ends were trimmed by 4 bases and 3 bases, with 6 bases remaining between them. The CDR3 DNA follows: TGCAGTGCTACGGAGGACACCGGGGAGCTGTTTTTT. Encoded protein: CSATEDTGELFF.

J is TRBJ2-5 and V is TRBV10-1; no clear D. The CDR3 extends over 13 amino acids. CDR1 WNHNN and CDR2 SYGVQD come from the germline V gene (reference sequence). V was cut by 7 bases and J by 4 bases, with 13 bases left in between. The CDR3 loop reads CASNRQLGETQYF. In DNA form, the CDR3 reads TGCGCCAGCAATCGCCAGTTGGGAGAGACCCAGTACTTC.

V is TRBV20-1 and J is TRBJ2-1, with D unresolved. CDR3 length equals 12 residues. V shed 4 bases and J shed 8 bases, with 12 bases lying between them. The germline V gene encodes CDR1 DFQATT and CDR2 SNEGSKA (reference sequence). CDR3 amino acids: CSAIGFPYEQFF. The CDR3 DNA follows: TGCAGTGCTATAGGTTTCCCTTATGAGCAGTTCTTC.

There are many counts of this clonotype. V and J are TRBV18 and TRBJ1-1, with D unresolved. This CDR3 has 13 residues. Germline V gives CDR1 KGHSH, CDR2 LQKENI. Trimming cost V 1 base and J 3 bases, with 6 bases left between them. Written as DNA, the CDR3 is TGTGCCAGCTCACCACGCATCGACACTGAAGCTTTCTTT. It yields the protein CASSPRIDTEAFF.

This clonotype was counted a few times. The rearrangement links TRBV5-1 to TRBJ2-2, with D perhaps TRBD2 (6 bases). The CDR3 runs 15 residues. V lost 4 bases, J lost 5 bases, and 15 bases lay in between. CDR1 is SGHRS, CDR2 YFSETQ, per germline. The CDR3 region is CASSPPQGGTGELFF. The CDR3 DNA sequence: TGCGCCAGCAGCCCGCCCCAGGGAGGTACCGGGGAGCTGTTTTTT.

This clonotype has a handful of counts. This chain connects TRBV12-3 or TRBV12-4 to TRBJ2-3; unclear D gene. The CDR3 is 14 amino acids. V lost 1 base to trimming and J lost 2 bases, with 7 bases between them. The CDR3 sequence is CASSLGSYTDTQYF. CDR3 coding DNA: TGTGCCAGCAGTTTAGGAAGCTACACAGATACGCAGTATTTT.

Only a few counts were recorded for this clonotype. The V and J genes are TRBV7-6 and TRBJ1-5; D ambiguous. Looked up from germline, CDR1 is SGHVS and CDR2 is FNYEAQ. V lost 1 base, J lost 5 bases, and 6 bases lay in between. There are 13 residues in the CDR3. The CDR3 spells CASSLGNDQPQHF. The DNA for the CDR3 is TGTGCCAGCAGCTTAGGCAACGATCAGCCCCAGCATTTT.